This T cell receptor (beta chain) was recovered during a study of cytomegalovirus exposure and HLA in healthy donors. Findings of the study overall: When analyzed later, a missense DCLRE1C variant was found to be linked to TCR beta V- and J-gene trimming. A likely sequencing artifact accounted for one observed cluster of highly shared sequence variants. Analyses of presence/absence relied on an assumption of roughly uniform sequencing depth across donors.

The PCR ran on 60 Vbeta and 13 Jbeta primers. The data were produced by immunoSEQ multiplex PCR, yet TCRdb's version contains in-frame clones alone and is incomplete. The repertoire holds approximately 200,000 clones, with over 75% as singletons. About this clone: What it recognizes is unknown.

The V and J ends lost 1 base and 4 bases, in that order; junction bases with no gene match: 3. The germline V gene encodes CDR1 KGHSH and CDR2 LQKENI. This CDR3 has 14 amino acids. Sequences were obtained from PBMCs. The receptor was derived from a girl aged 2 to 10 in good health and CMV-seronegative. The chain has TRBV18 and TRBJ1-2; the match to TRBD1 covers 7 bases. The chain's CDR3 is CASSPQGTVYGYTF. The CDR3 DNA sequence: TGTGCCAGCTCACCACAAGGGACAGTCTATGGCTACACCTTC.